This TCR beta chain was sequenced for a study of prognosis after radiotherapy for stage I lung cancer. Study-level information: SBRT radiotherapy used 3 to 5 fractions and a biologically effective dose of at least 100 Gy.

The genomic DNA TCR beta CDR3 region underwent two rounds of multiplex PCR. Gene-specific TRBV and TRBJ primers were used in PCR round one. Each CDR3 protein gets one entry after TCRdb re-called the multiplex PCR reads with MiXCR. The data contain under 20,000 distinct CDR3 sequences, roughly 45% of them singletons. This CDR3 spans 13 amino acids. CDR1 and CDR2 (germline): MDHEN, SYDVKM. Turning to this clonotype: The junction departs from the called germline gene at one end, perhaps through a read error.

This TCR was recovered from a donor aged 50 or older with non-small cell lung cancer. This material consisted of PBMCs, taken before or after stereotactic body radiation therapy (not recorded which). The chain uses TRBV28 and TRBJ2-2; possibly TRBD1 or TRBD2 for D (5 bases each). This chain's CDR3 is CASSRRGEGELFF. CDR3 nucleotides: TGTGCCAGCAGTAGAAGGGGTGAAGGGGAGCTGTTTTTC.